This TCR beta chain appears in the sequencing data of a study of blood T cell repertoires in COVID-19. The wider study: Specimens from acute and convalescent COVID-19 originated in the United States, Italy and Spain.

The table came from immunoSEQ multiplex PCR; TCRdb's copy has only in-frame clones and leaves some out. The repertoire holds roughly 260,000 clones, with around nine tenths as singletons. Deletions cut 5 bases from V and 2 bases from J, with 15 bases between. CDR3 length equals 15 residues. Germline CDR1 reads SGHVS; CDR2 reads FNYEAQ. The receptor's source is a man aged 40-55 years who had recovered from COVID-19. Sequenced sample: peripheral blood. The chain uses TRBV7-6 and TRBJ2-5, with D perhaps TRBD2 (5 bases). The CDR3 DNA sequence: TGTGCCAGCAGCCGAGGCCCGGGGAAACAAGAGACCCAGTACTTC. It specifies CASSRGPGKQETQYF. The entire variable domain, with the rest obtained from reference TRBV7-6 and TRBJ2-5, is as follows: GAGVSQSPRYKVTKRGQDVALRCDPISGHVSLYWYRQALGQGPEFLTYFNYEAQQDKSGLPNDRFSAERPEGSISTLTIQRTEQRDSAMYRCASSRGPGKQETQYFGPGTRLLVL.